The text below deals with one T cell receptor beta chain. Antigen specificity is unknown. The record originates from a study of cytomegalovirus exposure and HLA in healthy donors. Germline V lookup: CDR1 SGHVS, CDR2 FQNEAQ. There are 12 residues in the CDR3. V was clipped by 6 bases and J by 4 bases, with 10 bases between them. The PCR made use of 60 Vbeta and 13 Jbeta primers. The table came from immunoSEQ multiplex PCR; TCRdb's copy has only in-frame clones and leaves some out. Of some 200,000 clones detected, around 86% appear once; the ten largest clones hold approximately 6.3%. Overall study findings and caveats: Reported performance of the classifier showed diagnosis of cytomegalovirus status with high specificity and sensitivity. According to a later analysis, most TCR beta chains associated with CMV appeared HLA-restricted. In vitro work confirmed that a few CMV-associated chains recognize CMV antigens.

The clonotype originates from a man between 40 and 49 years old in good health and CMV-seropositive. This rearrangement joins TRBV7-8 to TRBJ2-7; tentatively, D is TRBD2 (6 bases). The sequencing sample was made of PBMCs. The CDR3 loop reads CASSLSGYEQYF. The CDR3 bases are TGTGCCAGCAGTTTGAGCGGGTACGAGCAGTACTTC.